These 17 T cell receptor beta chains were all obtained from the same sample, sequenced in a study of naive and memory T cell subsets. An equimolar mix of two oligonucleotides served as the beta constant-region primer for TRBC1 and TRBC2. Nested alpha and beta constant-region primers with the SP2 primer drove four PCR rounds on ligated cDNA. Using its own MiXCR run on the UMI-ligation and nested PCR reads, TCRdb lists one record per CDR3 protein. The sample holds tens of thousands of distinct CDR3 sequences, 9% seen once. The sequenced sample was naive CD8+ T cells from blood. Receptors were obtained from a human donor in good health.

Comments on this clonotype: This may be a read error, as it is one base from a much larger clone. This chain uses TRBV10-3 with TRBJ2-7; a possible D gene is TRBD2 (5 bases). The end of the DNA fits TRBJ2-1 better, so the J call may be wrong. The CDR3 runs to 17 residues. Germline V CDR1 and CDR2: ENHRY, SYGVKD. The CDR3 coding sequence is TGTGCCATCAGTGAGTCGATTGATGGGCCTAGCTCCTACGAGCAGTTCTTC. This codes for CAISESIDGPSSYEQFF.

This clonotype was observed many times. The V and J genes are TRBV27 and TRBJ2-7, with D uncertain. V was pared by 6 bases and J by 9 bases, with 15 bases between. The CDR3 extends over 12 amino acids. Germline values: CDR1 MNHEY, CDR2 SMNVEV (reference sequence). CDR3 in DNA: TGTGCCAGCAGCAACGGGCCTAAAGGGCAGTACTTC. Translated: CASSNGPKGQYF.

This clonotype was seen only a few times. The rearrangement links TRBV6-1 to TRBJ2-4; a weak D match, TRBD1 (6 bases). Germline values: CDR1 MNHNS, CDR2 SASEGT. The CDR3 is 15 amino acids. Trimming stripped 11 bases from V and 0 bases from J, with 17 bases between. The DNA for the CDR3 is TGTGCCTCAGCAAAGGACAGACTAGCCAAAAACATTCAGTACTTC. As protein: CASAKDRLAKNIQYF.

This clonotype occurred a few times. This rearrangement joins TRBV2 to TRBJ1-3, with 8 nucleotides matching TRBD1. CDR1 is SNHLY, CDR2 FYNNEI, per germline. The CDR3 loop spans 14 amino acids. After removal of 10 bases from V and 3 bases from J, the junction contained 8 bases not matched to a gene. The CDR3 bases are TGTGCCATCGTGACAGGGGCGGTTGGAAACACCATATATTTT. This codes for CAIVTGAVGNTIYF.

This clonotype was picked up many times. In nucleotides, the CDR3 is TGTGCCAGCAGCTCCCCCACAAGTAGCGGCTCCTACGAGCAGTACTTC. Its protein product is CASSSPTSSGSYEQYF. V usage is TRBV7-9 and J usage is TRBJ2-7; D is possibly TRBD2 (6 bases). The germline V gene has CDR1 SEHNR and CDR2 FQNEAQ (reference sequence). Deletions cut 4 bases from V and 0 bases from J, with 16 bases between. The CDR3 consists of 16 residues.

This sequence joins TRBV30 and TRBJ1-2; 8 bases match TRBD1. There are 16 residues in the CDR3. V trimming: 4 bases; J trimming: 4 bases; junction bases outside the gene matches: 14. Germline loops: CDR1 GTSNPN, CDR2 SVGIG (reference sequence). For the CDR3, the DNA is TGTGCCTGGAAAGGACAGGGTGTATCCCCCGTCTATGGCTACACCTTC. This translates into CAWKGQGVSPVYGYTF.

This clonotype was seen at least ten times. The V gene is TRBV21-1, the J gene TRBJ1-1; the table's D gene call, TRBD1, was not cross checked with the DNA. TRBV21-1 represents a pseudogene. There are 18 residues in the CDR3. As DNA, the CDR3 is TGTGCCAGCAGCAACGTGAGGAAGGGGGGCTACTCTGACACTGAAGCTTTCTTT. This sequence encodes CASSNVRKGGYSDTEAFF.

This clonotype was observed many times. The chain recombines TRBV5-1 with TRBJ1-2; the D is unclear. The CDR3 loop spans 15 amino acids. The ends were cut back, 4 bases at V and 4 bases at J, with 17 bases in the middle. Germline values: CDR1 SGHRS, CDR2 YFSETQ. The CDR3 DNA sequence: TGCGCCAGCAGCCCTGAAATCGGCGAAGGCTATGGCTACACCTTC. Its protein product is CASSPEIGEGYGYTF.

The CDR3 DNA sequence: TGTGCCAGCAGCTCCAGCACCCAGGGGGCTCCGAACACTGAAGCTTTCTTT. Translation gives CASSSSTQGAPNTEAFF. The V gene is TRBV7-9, the J gene TRBJ1-1, with TRBD1 matching over 8 bases. V lost 4 bases and J lost 1; bases outside the gene matches: 11. Germline lookup yields CDR1 SEHNR and CDR2 FQNEAQ (reference sequence). The CDR3 consists of 17 residues.

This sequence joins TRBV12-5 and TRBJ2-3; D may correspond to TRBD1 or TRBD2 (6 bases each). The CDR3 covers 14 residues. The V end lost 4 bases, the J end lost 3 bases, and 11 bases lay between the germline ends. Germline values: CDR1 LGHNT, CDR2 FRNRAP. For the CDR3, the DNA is TGTGCTAGTGGTTATGGGGGGCCAACAGATACGCAGTATTTT. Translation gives CASGYGGPTDTQYF.

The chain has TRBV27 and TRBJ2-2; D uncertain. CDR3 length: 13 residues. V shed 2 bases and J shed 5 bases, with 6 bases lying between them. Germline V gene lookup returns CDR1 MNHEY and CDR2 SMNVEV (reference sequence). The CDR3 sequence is CASSLGVTGELFF. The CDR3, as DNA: TGTGCCAGCAGTTTAGGGGTTACCGGGGAGCTGTTTTTT.

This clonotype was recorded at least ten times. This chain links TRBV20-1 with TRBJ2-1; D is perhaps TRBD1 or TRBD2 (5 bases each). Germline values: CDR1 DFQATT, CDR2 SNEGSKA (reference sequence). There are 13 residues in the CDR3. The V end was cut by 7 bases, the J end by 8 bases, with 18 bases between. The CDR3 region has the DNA TGCAGTGGGACGGGGCCCACAGCTGATGAGCAGTTCTTC. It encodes CSGTGPTADEQFF.

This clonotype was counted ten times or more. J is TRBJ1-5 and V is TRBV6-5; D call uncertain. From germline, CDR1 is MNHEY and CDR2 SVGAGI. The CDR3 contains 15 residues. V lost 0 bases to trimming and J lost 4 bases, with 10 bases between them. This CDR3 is CASSYSVEGNQPQHF. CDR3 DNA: TGTGCCAGCAGTTACTCGGTTGAGGGTAATCAGCCCCAGCATTTT.

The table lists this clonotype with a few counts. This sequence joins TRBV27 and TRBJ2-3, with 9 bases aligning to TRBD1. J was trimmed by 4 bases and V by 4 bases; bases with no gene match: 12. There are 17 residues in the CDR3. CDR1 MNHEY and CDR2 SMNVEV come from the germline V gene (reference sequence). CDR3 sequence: CASSYYRDRVDADTQYF. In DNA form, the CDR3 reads TGTGCCAGCAGTTACTACCGGGACAGGGTAGACGCAGATACGCAGTATTTT.

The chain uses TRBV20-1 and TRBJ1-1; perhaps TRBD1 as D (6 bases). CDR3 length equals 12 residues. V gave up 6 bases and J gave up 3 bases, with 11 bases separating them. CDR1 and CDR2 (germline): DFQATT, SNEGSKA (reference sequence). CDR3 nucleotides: TGCAGTGCCAGGGGAGGGGACACTGAAGCTTTCTTT. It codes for CSARGGDTEAFF.

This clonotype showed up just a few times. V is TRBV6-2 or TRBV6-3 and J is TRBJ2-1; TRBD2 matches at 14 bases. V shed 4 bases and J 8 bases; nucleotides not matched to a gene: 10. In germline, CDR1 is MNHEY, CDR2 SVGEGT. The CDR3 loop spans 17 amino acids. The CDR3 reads CASSSTSGRAYVDEQFF. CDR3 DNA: TGTGCCAGCAGTTCGACTAGCGGGAGGGCCTATGTGGATGAGCAGTTCTTC.

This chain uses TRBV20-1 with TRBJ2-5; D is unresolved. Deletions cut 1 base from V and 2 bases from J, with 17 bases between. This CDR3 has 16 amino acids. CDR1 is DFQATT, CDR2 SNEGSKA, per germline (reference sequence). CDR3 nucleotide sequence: TGCAGTGCTAGAGTAGGGCCTTACTTAAAACAAGAGACCCAGTACTTC. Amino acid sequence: CSARVGPYLKQETQYF.